Below are 23 T cell receptor beta chains sequenced from a single sample in a study of T-cell reconstitution after alpha-beta-depleted transplantation in children. TCRbeta library construction was performed incorporating unique molecular identifiers. Using its own MiXCR run on the PCR reads, TCRdb lists one record per CDR3 protein. The table has 610,000 or so distinct CDR3 sequences, roughly 27% seen once. The sequencing used PBMCs, collected before TCRalphabeta/CD19-depleted stem cell transplant. Receptors originate from a boy under three years old with Wiskott-Aldrich syndrome, due to receive a stem cell transplant.

This clonotype was seen a few times. The rearrangement uses TRBV10-3 and TRBJ1-6; D is perhaps TRBD1 (6 bases). CDR1 is ENHRY and CDR2 is SYGVKD in the germline V gene. The CDR3 contains 17 residues. Between the trimmed V and J ends, which lost 6 bases and 10 bases, there was a span of 25 bases. For the CDR3, the DNA is TGTGCCATCAGCGGGGGGGCACGAGGGATAGGGGGATCACCCCTCCACTTT. This gives the protein CAISGGARGIGGSPLHF.

This clonotype was picked up a small number of times. The chain combines TRBV5-1 with TRBJ2-1; TRBD1 matches 8 bases. Trimming took 0 bases from V and 7 from J; bases not matched to a gene: 6. CDR1 is SGHRS and CDR2 is YFSETQ in the germline V gene. The CDR3 has 15 residues. The CDR3 DNA is TGCGCCAGCAGCTTGGGCAGGGGGCGCGGGAATGAGCAGTTCTTC. Its protein is CASSLGRGRGNEQFF.

The chain combines TRBV5-1 with TRBJ2-1, with D possibly TRBD2 on 7 matching bases. Germline V lookup: CDR1 SGHRS, CDR2 YFSETQ. The CDR3 contains 18 residues. V was clipped by 0 bases and J by 0 bases, with 16 bases between them. CDR3 bases: TGCGCCAGCAGCTTGGCCAAGGGGGGAGGGCCCTCCTACAATGAGCAGTTCTTC. It specifies CASSLAKGGGPSYNEQFF.

The rearrangement links TRBV30 to TRBJ1-4, with 10 bases lining up with TRBD1. V was clipped by 2 bases and J by 5 bases; unmatched bases: 8. CDR1 and CDR2 (germline): GTSNPN, SVGIG (reference sequence). The CDR3 loop spans 16 amino acids. CDR3: CAWSRLPGQGNEKLFF. CDR3 in DNA: TGTGCCTGGAGTAGATTACCGGGACAGGGGAATGAAAAACTGTTTTTT.

The J gene is TRBJ2-1, the V gene TRBV2, with TRBD2 identical over 8 bases. The ends lost 6 bases at V and 4 bases at J; junction bases unmatched: 8. The germline CDR1 and CDR2 sequences are SNHLY and FYNNEI. The CDR3 totals 15 residues. The CDR3 protein is CASRGGAGGYNEQFF. In DNA, the CDR3 is TGTGCCAGCAGGGGGGGGGCGGGAGGATACAATGAGCAGTTCTTC.

The sample holds a few counts of this clonotype. The genes are TRBV29-1 and TRBJ2-4; 11 bases fit TRBD2. The CDR3 is made up of 15 amino acids. The V gene's germline CDR1 is SQVTM and CDR2 ANQGSEA. After removal of 3 bases from V and 6 bases from J, the junction contained 7 bases not matched to a gene. The CDR3 DNA reads TGCAGCGTTGAGAGGCTAGCGGGAGGAGGAAACATTCAGTACTTC. Translating gives CSVERLAGGGNIQYF.

This chain joins TRBV5-1 and TRBJ2-2, with no clear D. Per germline, CDR1 SGHRS and CDR2 YFSETQ. V gave up 5 bases and J gave up 4 bases, with 12 bases separating them. This CDR3 has 14 amino acids. CDR3 amino acids: CASSPFGSTGELFF. As DNA, the CDR3 is TGCGCCAGCAGTCCATTTGGGTCCACCGGGGAGCTGTTTTTT.

Only a few counts were recorded for this clonotype. The chain couples TRBV28 to TRBJ2-7; 8 nucleotides line up with TRBD1. V was clipped by 5 bases and J by 3 bases; unmatched bases: 12. The V gene's germline CDR1 is MDHEN and CDR2 SYDVKM. CDR3 size: 16 residues. The CDR3 DNA sequence: TGTGCCAGCAGTAATAAAGGACAGGGTTTGGGCTACGAGCAGTACTTC. Its translation is CASSNKGQGLGYEQYF. Complete variable domain (other parts from reference TRBV28 and TRBJ2-7): DVKVTQSSRYLVKRTGEKVFLECVQDMDHENMFWYRQDPGLGLRLIYFSYDVKMKEKGDIPEGYSVSREKKERFSLILESASTNQTSMYLCASSNKGQGLGYEQYFGPGTRLTVT.

The chain carries TRBV5-1 and TRBJ2-1, with unresolved D. Trimming shortened V by 4 bases and J by 8 bases, and 10 bases separated the two germline ends. Germline loops: CDR1 SGHRS, CDR2 YFSETQ. The CDR3 sequence is 12 residues long. CDR3 amino acids: CASSPYLDEQFF. The CDR3 coding sequence is TGCGCCAGCAGCCCTTACCTTGATGAGCAGTTCTTC.

This clonotype was picked up a small number of times. This chain joins TRBV5-6 and TRBJ2-7, with D perhaps matching TRBD1 (6 bases). V shed 1 base and J shed 9 bases, with 26 bases lying between them. There are 17 residues in the CDR3. Per germline, CDR1 SGHDT and CDR2 YYEEEE. CDR3 sequence: CASSLFLPGQRLEVQYF. Written as DNA, the CDR3 is TGTGCCAGCAGCTTGTTCTTACCGGGACAAAGATTGGAGGTGCAGTACTTC.

The chain recombines TRBV7-6 with TRBJ1-2; D remains ambiguous. V was trimmed by 4 bases and J by 2 bases, leaving 8 bases between them. CDR1 SGHVS and CDR2 FNYEAQ come from the germline V gene. CDR3 length: 13 residues. The chain's CDR3 is CASSSTENYGYTF. CDR3 coding DNA: TGTGCCAGCAGCTCGACGGAAAACTATGGCTACACCTTC.

The chain employs TRBV3-1 and TRBJ2-5; D possibly uses TRBD1 or TRBD2 (5 bases each). The CDR3 covers 17 residues. Trimming cost V 0 bases and J 1 base, with 15 bases left between them. Germline lookup yields CDR1 LGHDT and CDR2 YNNKEL (reference sequence). The CDR3 sequence is CASSQDYKGRSQETQYF. The CDR3 DNA is TGTGCCAGCAGCCAAGATTATAAGGGACGGTCCCAAGAGACCCAGTACTTC.

The V gene is TRBV29-1, the J gene TRBJ2-5; D call uncertain. V was cut by 4 bases and J by 5 bases, with 8 bases left in between. The CDR3 is 11 amino acids. Germline CDR1 SQVTM, CDR2 ANQGSEA. The CDR3 coding sequence is TGCAGCGTTGGAAGTGGGGAGACCCAGTACTTC. Translating it yields CSVGSGETQYF.

The V gene is TRBV12-3 or TRBV12-4, the J gene TRBJ2-1, with 14 bases matching TRBD2. Losses at the gene ends were 0 bases for V and 7 bases for J; bases not matched to a gene: 5. This CDR3 has 17 amino acids. The chain's CDR3 is CASSLAGGTSGRNEQFF. The DNA for the CDR3 is TGTGCCAGCAGTTTAGCGGGGGGGACTAGCGGGAGAAATGAGCAGTTCTTC.

This clonotype was seen only once. V gene TRBV12-3 or TRBV12-4 combines with J gene TRBJ1-2; 8 bases line up with TRBD1. The CDR3 loop spans 13 amino acids. The ends lost 7 bases at V and 8 bases at J; junction bases unmatched: 9. CDR3 region: CASNPTGQGGYTF. The CDR3 region has the DNA TGTGCCAGCAACCCTACAGGACAGGGAGGCTACACCTTC.

This clonotype has a handful of counts. J is TRBJ2-3 and V is TRBV7-6; TRBD2 aligns across 8 bases. Germline CDR1 SGHVS, CDR2 FNYEAQ. CDR3 size: 17 residues. The V and J ends lost 0 bases and 0 bases, in that order; junction bases with no gene match: 5. The CDR3 sequence: CASSLARLAGSTDTQYF. In nucleotides, the CDR3 is TGTGCCAGCAGCTTAGCTCGGCTAGCGGGCAGCACAGATACGCAGTATTTT.

The V gene is TRBV29-1, the J gene TRBJ2-1; weak D call: TRBD2 (5 bases). V was trimmed by 7 bases and J by 6 bases, leaving 16 bases between them. The CDR3 loop spans 13 amino acids. In germline, CDR1 is SQVTM, CDR2 ANQGSEA. The CDR3: CSAPFFRGNEQFF. CDR3 sequence (DNA): TGCAGCGCCCCCTTCTTTCGGGGCAATGAGCAGTTCTTC.

The chain recombines TRBV2 with TRBJ1-4; no clear D. Trimming removed 3 bases from V and 7 bases from J, with 12 bases in between. The CDR3 covers 14 residues. Germline CDR1 is SNHLY and CDR2 is FYNNEI. The CDR3 DNA reads as TGTGCCAGCAGTGATACTTCGAACGCTGAAAAACTGTTTTTT. Translation gives CASSDTSNAEKLFF. Full variable domain (outside the CDR3, taken from reference TRBV2 and TRBJ1-4): EPEVTQTPSHQVTQMGQEVILRCVPISNHLYFYWYRQILGQKVEFLVSFYNNEISEKSEIFDDQFSVERPDGSNFTLKIRSTKLEDSAMYFCASSDTSNAEKLFFGSGTQLSVL.

The chain joins TRBV27 to TRBJ1-5, with D perhaps matching TRBD1 (5 bases). The germline V gene has CDR1 MNHEY and CDR2 SMNVEV (reference sequence). There are 15 residues in the CDR3. V was trimmed by 2 bases and J by 3 bases, leaving 11 bases between them. The CDR3 protein is CASSLGAEINQPQHF. CDR3 in DNA: TGTGCCAGCAGTTTAGGGGCAGAAATCAATCAGCCCCAGCATTTT.

This rearrangement joins TRBV3-1 to TRBJ2-2; the match to TRBD2 covers 12 bases. The CDR3 extends over 17 amino acids. The V and J ends lost 4 bases and 1 base, in that order; junction bases with no gene match: 4. CDR1 is LGHDT, CDR2 YNNKEL, per germline (reference sequence). The CDR3 DNA is TGTGCCAGCAGCCTTACTAGCGGGAGGATGAACACCGGGGAGCTGTTTTTT. It translates to CASSLTSGRMNTGELFF.

The rearrangement uses TRBV28 and TRBJ2-7, with TRBD2 matching over 7 bases. Germline-derived CDR1 and CDR2 are MDHEN and SYDVKM. Trimming removed 6 bases from V and 4 bases from J; junction bases left unmatched: 6. The CDR3 loop spans 13 amino acids. This CDR3 reads CASSGLGGYEQYF. CDR3 sequence (DNA): TGTGCCAGCAGCGGACTAGGTGGGTACGAGCAGTACTTC.

V and J are TRBV20-1 and TRBJ2-7; a weak D match, TRBD2 (5 bases). The germline V and J ends were trimmed by 5 bases and 1 base, with 18 bases remaining between them. The CDR3 contains 15 residues. Germline V gene lookup returns CDR1 DFQATT and CDR2 SNEGSKA (reference sequence). CDR3 loop: CSASVGSKGSYEQYF. The CDR3 DNA follows: TGCAGTGCTTCTGTGGGGAGCAAGGGTTCCTACGAGCAGTACTTC.

Only a few counts were recorded for this clonotype. Here the CDR3 reads CSARDRGPNNEQFF. In DNA form, the CDR3 reads TGCAGTGCTAGAGACAGGGGCCCCAACAATGAGCAGTTCTTC. The chain recombines TRBV20-1 with TRBJ2-1; TRBD1 might be the D (6 bases). CDR3 size: 14 residues. Germline V gives CDR1 DFQATT, CDR2 SNEGSKA (reference sequence). V was pared by 0 bases and J by 5 bases, with 11 bases between.